This T cell receptor (beta chain) derives from a study of T cells in Graves' hyperthyroidism and ophthalmopathy. Findings and limits, study-wide: Progression to ophthalmopathy was predicted a median of roughly 6.6 months early.

This clonotype was picked up many times. Antigen: not known. Amplification of TCR beta CDR3 regions was performed using RNA transcripts as template. During a first-round RT-PCR of the TCR CDR3, the HTBI primer set was used. TCRdb re-called the multiplex PCR reads with MiXCR, one entry per CDR3 protein. The table has around 280,000 distinct CDR3 sequences, about an eighth seen once. Patients having uncontrolled infection, another autoimmune disease, pregnancy or lactation were not included. The CDR3 loop spans 13 amino acids. With 6 bases clipped from V and 4 bases from J, the junction kept 9 bases outside the gene matches. Germline CDR1 and CDR2: DFQATT and SNEGSKA (reference sequence).

The TCR was taken from a woman aged 25 to 39 with Graves' hyperthyroidism that later progressed to Graves' ophthalmopathy. The chain recombines TRBV20-1 with TRBJ2-7; 7 positions match TRBD2. Specimen: blood. CDR3 amino acids: CSAIGGGAYEQYF. CDR3 in DNA: TGCAGTGCCATTGGGGGGGGAGCTTACGAGCAGTACTTC.